The present T cell receptor beta chain was sequenced within a study of radiotherapy plus CTLA-4 blockade in lung cancer (dated by TCRdb to 2016 to 2018). General notes on the study: Objective responses occurred in roughly 19% of enrolled patients, and roughly 30% achieved disease control.

As regards this clone: The antigen it binds to is not known. Qualities for individual bases were not recorded, and no much larger clone is one base off.

Via the germline V gene, CDR1 is SNHLY and CDR2 FYNNEI. The CDR3 has 14 amino acids, counting the end cysteine and phenylalanine. The CDR3 DNA has 42 bases and is translated from base 1. V loses 3 bases of germline sequence and J loses 7 bases, and the interval between the two ends is 14 bases. The study tested focal radiation therapy combined with CTLA-4 blockade (ipilimumab) in patients with chemo-refractory metastatic non-small-cell lung cancer. Library creation used the immunoSEQ multiplex PCR assay. TCRdb's version of the immuneACCESS table is confined to in-frame rearrangements and falls short of the full clone set. An unresolved V gene accounts for under half of the shortfall where checked; the remainder is of unknown origin. For this sample there are approximately 77,000 clones; 60% to 85% appear just once. The ten biggest clones cover 22% of the sample. Beyond this particular receptor, the publication reports: Increased serum interferon-beta after radiation, together with early dynamic changes in blood T cell clones, were reported to be the strongest predictors of response. After treatment with radiotherapy and ipilimumab, TCR clones that originated in tumors expanded in peripheral blood.

The TCR originated in a human donor with non-small cell lung cancer whose response to radiotherapy plus ipilimumab could not be evaluated. Some clones in this sample may be carry-over from other donors' samples. The starting material was peripheral blood, obtained from a patient treated with radiotherapy plus ipilimumab. Rearrangement joined TRBV2 to TRBJ2-3; the D gene is possibly TRBD2, with 5 bases matching. The nucleotides are TGTGCCAGCAGTGATGGCCATAGCGTCCATACGCAGTATTTT. This encodes CASSDGHSVHTQYF.